This T cell receptor beta chain was found in a study of blood T cell repertoires in COVID-19. Under the authors' procedure: Amplification from reference gene primers served as the basis for estimated nucleated cell counts. Assay used: immunoSEQ multiplex PCR; TCRdb lists only in-frame clones, some missing. V, J and clone size derive from that table, while D and trimming were established from the DNA sequence. Of 250,000 or so clones listed, approximately 84% are singletons. This clone was observed a handful of times. The CDR3 runs to 14 residues. Trimming removed 1 base from V and 3 bases from J, with 10 bases in between. The V gene's germline CDR1 is LGHDT and CDR2 YNNKEL (reference sequence).

This rearrangement joins TRBV3-1 (or the pseudogene TRBV3-2) to TRBJ2-7; D may be TRBD1 (5 bases). This sequence originates from a man aged 45-65 years who had recovered from COVID-19. The sequenced sample consisted of PBMCs or T cells enriched from blood (not recorded which). CDR3 bases: TGTGCCAGCAGCCAAGTCGACAGTTACTACGAGCAGTACTTC. Its translation: CASSQVDSYYEQYF.